This T cell receptor beta chain was profiled in a study of blood T cells in healthy people across ages. The CDR3 has 14 amino acids. V lost 0 bases and J lost 6, with 8 bases in between. CDR1 and CDR2 (germline): MNHEY, SVGEGT. Then a second PCR, running roughly 6 to 12 cycles, was carried out with a sample-barcoded 5' primer and a J-beta primer mix. Carrying 12 random nucleotides, a template-switch adaptor labeled each individual cDNA molecule. TCRdb itself ran the 5' RACE reads through MiXCR, one entry per CDR3 protein. The sample has 700,000 or so distinct CDR3 sequences, approximately 40% seen once.

The sequence derives from a man of 80 years or more in good health. V is TRBV6-2 or TRBV6-3 and J is TRBJ2-2; D may match TRBD1 or TRBD2 (5 bases each). Sequencing was done on a sample of blood. The CDR3 DNA is TGTGCCAGCAGTTACTCGAGGGGTCCCGGGGAGCTGTTTTTT. It is translated as CASSYSRGPGELFF.